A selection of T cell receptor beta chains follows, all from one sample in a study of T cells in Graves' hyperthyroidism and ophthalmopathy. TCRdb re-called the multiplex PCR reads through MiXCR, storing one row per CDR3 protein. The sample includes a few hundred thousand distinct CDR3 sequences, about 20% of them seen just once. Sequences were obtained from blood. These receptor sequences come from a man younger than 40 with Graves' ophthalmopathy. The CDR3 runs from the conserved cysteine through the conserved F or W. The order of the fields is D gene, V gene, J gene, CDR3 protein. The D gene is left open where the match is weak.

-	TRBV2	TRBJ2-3	CASNASPGTDTQYF
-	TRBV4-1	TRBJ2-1	CASSQGWSGGHNEQFF
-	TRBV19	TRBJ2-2	CASHLGQNWNTGELFF
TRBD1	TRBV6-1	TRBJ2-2	CASKQGMGTGELFF
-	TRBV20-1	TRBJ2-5	CSAEAGETQYF
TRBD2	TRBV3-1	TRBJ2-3	CASSQDRAGATDTQYF
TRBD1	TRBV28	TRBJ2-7	CASSFGTGDPYDEQYF
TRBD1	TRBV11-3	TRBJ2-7	CASSSGQAYYEQYF
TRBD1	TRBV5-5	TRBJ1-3	CASSLAGGSSGNTIYF
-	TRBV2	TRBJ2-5	CASRGFQETQYF
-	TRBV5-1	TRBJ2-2	CASSRDRSPGELFF
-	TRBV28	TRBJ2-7	CASTQLGGGRSYEQYF
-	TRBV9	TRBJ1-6	CASSDLQESPLHF
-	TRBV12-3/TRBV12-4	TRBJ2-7	CASSFGSRRGEQYF
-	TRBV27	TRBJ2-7	CASMAVGLFEQYF
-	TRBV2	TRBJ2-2	CASRPTITGELFF
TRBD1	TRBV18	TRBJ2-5	CASSPTGQETQYF
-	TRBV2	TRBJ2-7	CASSESSAAPYERYF
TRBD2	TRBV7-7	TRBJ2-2	CASSYQLAGTGELFF
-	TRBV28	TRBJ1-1	CASSLAGRTNTEAFF
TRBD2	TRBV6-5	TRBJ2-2	CASSYLAGGPANTGELFF
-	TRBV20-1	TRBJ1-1	CSARKAGVTEAFF
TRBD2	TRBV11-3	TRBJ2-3	CASSGLAGVADTQYF
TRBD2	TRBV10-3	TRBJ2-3	CAISEAKTGGGDTQYF
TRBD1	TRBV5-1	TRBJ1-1	CASSSGQGVNTEAFF
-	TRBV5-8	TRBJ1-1	CASSLPTGEAFF
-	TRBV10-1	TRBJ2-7	CASTEWGYEQYF
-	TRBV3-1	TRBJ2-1	CASSQNGREQVEQFF
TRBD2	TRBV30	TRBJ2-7	CAWGAGAYEQYF
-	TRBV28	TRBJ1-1	CASIMVEAFF
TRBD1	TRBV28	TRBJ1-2	CASSFTGGTYGYTF
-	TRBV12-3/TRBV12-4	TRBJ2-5	CASSLMGVPRETQYF
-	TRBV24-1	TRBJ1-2	CATSSRGLNYGYTF
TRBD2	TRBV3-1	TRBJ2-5	CASSQELAGAGETQYF
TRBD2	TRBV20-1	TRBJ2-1	CSATPGLAGNEQFF
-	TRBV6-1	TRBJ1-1	CATDTYTEAFF
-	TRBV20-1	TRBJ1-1	CSAKKGTNTEAFF
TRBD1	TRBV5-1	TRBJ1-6	CASQTGASNSPLHF
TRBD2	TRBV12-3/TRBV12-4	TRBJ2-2	CASSLAGGLTGELFF
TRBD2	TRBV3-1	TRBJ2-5	CASSRGLAGGPETQYF
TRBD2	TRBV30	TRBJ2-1	CAWGAGSSYNEQFF
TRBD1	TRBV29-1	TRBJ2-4	CSVRTGGDIQYF
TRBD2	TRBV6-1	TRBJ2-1	CASSQRGSLAGNEQFF
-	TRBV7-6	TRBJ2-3	CASSLKSGIPSTDTQYF
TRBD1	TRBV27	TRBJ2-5	CASRARGQETQYF
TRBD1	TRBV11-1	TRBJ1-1	CASSSDRGKGEAFF
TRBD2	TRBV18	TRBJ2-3	CASSLAGVRDTQYF
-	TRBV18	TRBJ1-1	CASSLSLGAGQNTEAFF
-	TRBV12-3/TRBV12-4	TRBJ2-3	CASSFRKGSTADTQYF
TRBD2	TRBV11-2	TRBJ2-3	CASSSGLITDTQYF
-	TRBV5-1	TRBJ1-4	CASSPTGRLNEKLFF
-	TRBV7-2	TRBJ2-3	CASKAGIGTDTQYF
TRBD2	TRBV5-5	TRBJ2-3	CASSLGGFGGISTDTQYF
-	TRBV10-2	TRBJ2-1	CASSLSGGAGEQFF
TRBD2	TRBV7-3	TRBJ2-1	CASSLTSGGGDEQFF
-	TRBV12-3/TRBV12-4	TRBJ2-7	CASSLYASDPRRHEQYF
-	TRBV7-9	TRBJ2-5	CASSFVSAETQYF
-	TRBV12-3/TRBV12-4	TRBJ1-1	CASTLHKNTEAFF